This T cell receptor (beta chain) derives from a study of cytomegalovirus exposure and HLA in healthy donors. Losses at the gene ends were 4 bases for V and 4 bases for J; bases not matched to a gene: 9. In germline, CDR1 is SGHVS, CDR2 FNYEAQ. This CDR3 region has 15 residues. Points from the study as a whole: Within an earlier analysis, most TCR beta V segments proved productive either about 87% or about 30% of the time.

To note about this clone: The antigen remains unidentified.

The study ran its PCR with 60 Vbeta and 13 Jbeta primers. The table came from immunoSEQ multiplex PCR; TCRdb's copy has only in-frame clones and leaves some out. Of about 260,000 clones listed, 80% to 90% are singletons. This chain connects TRBV7-6 to TRBJ1-2; 7 bases are a match to TRBD1. The sample consisted of PBMCs. The sequence derives from a woman between 40 and 50 years old in good health and CMV-seropositive. The DNA of the CDR3 is TGTGCCAGCAGCTCAGCTGACAGGGTGCCCTATGGCTACACCTTC. Translated: CASSSADRVPYGYTF.